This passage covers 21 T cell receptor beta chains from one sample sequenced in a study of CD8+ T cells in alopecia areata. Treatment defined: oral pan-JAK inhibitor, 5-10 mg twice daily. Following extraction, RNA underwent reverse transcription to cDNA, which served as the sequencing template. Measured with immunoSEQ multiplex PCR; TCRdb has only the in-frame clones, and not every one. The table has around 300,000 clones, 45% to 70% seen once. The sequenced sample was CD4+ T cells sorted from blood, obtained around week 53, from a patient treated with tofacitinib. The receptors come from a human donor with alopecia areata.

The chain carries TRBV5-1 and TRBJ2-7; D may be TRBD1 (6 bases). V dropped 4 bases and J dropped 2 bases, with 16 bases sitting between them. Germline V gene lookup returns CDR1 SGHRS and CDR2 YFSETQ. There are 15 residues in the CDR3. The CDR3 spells CASSRVSGATYEQYF. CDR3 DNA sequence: TGCGCCAGCAGCCGCGTCTCAGGGGCCACCTACGAGCAGTACTTC.

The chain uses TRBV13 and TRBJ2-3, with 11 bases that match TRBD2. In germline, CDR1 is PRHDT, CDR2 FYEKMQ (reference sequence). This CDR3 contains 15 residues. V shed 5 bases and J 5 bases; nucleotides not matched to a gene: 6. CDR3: CASSIAGGRGDTQYF. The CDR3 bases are TGTGCCAGCAGCATAGCGGGGGGGCGCGGAGATACGCAGTATTTT. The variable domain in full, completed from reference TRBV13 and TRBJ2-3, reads AAGVIQSPRHLIKEKRETATLKCYPIPRHDTVYWYQQGPGQDPQFLISFYEKMQSDKGSIPDRFSAQQFSDYHSELNMSSLELGDSALYFCASSIAGGRGDTQYFGPGTRLTVL.

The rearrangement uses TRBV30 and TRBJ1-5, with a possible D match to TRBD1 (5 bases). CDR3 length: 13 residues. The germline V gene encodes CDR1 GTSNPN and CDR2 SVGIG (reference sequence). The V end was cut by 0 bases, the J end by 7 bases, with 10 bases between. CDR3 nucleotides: TGTGCCTGGAGTGTGAAGGGGTGGCAGCCCCAGCATTTT. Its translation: CAWSVKGWQPQHF.

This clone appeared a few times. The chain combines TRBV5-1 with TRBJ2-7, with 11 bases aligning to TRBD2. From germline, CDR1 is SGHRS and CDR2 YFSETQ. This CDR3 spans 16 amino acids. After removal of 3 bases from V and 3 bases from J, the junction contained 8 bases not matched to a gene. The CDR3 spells CASSSRLAGPIYEQYF. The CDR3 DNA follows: TGCGCCAGCAGCTCAAGACTAGCGGGGCCTATCTACGAGCAGTACTTC.

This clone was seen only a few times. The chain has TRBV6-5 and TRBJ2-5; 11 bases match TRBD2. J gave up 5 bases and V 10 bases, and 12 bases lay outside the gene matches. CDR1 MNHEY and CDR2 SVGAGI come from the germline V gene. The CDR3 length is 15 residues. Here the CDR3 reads CATASMTSGVETQYF. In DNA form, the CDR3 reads TGTGCCACCGCCTCCATGACTAGCGGGGTGGAGACCCAGTACTTC.

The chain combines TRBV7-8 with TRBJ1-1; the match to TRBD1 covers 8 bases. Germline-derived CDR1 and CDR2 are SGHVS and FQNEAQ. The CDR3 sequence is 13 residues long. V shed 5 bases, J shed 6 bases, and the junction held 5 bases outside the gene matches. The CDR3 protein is CASSARGQAEAFF. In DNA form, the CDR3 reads TGTGCCAGCAGCGCACGGGGACAGGCTGAAGCTTTCTTT.

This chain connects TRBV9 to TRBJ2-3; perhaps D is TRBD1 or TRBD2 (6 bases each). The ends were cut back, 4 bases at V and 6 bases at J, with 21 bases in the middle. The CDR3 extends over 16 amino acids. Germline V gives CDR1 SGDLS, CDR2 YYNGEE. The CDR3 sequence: CASSRGPDAYTDTQYF. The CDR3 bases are TGTGCCAGCAGCCGGGGGCCCGACGCGTACACCGATACGCAGTATTTT.

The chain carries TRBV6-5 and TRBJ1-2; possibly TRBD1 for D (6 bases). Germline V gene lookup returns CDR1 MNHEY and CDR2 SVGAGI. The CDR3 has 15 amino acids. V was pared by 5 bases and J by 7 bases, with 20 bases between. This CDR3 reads CASSPSRGRLVGYTF. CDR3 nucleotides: TGTGCCAGCAGTCCATCCCGGGGGCGCCTTGTTGGCTACACCTTC.

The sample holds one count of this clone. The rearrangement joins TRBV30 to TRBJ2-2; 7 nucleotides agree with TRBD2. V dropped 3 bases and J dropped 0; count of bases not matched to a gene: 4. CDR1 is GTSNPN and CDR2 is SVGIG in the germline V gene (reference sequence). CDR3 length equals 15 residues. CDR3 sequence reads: CAWRRSGTNTGELFF. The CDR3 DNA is TGTGCCTGGAGGAGGAGCGGGACGAACACCGGGGAGCTGTTTTTT.

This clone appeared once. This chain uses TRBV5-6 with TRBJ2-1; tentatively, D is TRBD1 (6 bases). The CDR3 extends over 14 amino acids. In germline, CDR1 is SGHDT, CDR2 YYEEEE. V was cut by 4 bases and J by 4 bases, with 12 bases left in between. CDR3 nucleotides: TGTGCCAGCAGCCCCATGCAGGGGTACAATGAGCAGTTCTTC. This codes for CASSPMQGYNEQFF.

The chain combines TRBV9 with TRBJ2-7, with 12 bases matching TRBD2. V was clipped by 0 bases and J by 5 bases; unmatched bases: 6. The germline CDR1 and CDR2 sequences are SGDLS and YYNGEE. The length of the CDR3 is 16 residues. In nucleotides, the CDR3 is TGTGCCAGCAGCGTAGCCCCTAGCGGGGGGGCCCACGAGCAGTACTTC. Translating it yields CASSVAPSGGAHEQYF.

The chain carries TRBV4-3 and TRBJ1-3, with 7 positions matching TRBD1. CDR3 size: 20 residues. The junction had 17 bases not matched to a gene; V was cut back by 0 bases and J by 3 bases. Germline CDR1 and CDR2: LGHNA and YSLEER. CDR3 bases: TGCGCCAGCAGCCAAGATCTTGGACAGGAACTCAAAAGGGGTGGAAACACCATATATTTT. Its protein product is CASSQDLGQELKRGGNTIYF.

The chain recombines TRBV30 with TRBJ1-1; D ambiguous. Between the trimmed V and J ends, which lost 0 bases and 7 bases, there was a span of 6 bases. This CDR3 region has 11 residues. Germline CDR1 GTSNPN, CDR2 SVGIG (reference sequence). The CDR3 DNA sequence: TGTGCCTGGAGTGTACGAGTTGAAGCTTTCTTT. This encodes CAWSVRVEAFF.

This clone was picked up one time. CDR3: CASSFSSGGYNEQFF. DNA for the CDR3: TGTGCCAGCAGTTTTAGCAGCGGGGGATACAATGAGCAGTTCTTC. The chain combines TRBV27 with TRBJ2-1, with 8 bases matching TRBD2. The CDR3 spans 15 residues. CDR1 and CDR2 from the germline V gene are MNHEY and SMNVEV (reference sequence). The J segment lost 4 bases and the V segment lost 3 bases, leaving 5 bases of the junction unmatched.

The CDR3, as DNA: TGCGCCAGCAGCCAAGATATGGCTAATAACTATGGCTACACCTTC. Translating it yields CASSQDMANNYGYTF. V and J are TRBV4-1 and TRBJ1-2; D is uncertain. In germline, CDR1 is MGHRA, CDR2 YSYEKL. V was shortened by 0 bases and J by 1 base, with 9 bases between the two germline ends. There are 15 residues in the CDR3.

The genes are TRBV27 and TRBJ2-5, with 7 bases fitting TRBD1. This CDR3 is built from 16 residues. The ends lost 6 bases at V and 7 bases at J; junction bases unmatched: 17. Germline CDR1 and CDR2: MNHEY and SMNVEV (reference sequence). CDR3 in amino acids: CASSSSGQVGVGTQYF. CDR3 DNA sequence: TGTGCCAGCAGCTCCTCTGGACAGGTTGGGGTCGGGACCCAGTACTTC.

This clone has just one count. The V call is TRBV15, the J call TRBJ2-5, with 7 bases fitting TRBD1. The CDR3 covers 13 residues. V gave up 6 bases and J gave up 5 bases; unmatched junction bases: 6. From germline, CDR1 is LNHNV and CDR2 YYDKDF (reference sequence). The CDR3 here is CATRTGHQETQYF. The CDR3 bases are TGTGCCACCAGGACAGGGCATCAGGAGACCCAGTACTTC.

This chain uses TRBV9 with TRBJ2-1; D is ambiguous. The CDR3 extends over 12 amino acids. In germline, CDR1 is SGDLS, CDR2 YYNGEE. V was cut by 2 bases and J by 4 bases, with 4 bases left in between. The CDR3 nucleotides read TGTGCCAGCAGCGTCCAATACAATGAGCAGTTCTTC. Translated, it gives CASSVQYNEQFF.

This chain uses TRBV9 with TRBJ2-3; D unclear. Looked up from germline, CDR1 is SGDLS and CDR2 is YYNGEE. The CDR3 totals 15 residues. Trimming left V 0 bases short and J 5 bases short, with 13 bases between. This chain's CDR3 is CASSVAGRGGDTQYF. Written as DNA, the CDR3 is TGTGCCAGCAGCGTAGCGGGCAGAGGTGGAGATACGCAGTATTTT.

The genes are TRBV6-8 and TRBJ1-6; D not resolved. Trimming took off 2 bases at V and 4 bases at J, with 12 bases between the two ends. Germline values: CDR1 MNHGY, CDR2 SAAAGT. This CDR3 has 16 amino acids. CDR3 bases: TGTGCCAGCAGTTACGCGGGCAGCCCGTATAATTCACCCCTCCACTTT. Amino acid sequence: CASSYAGSPYNSPLHF.

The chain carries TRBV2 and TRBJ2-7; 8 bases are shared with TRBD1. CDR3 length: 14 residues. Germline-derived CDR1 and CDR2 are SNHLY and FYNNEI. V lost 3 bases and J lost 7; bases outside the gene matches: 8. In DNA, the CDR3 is TGTGCCAGCAGTGAGGACAGGGCAAAAGGGGAGCAGTACTTC. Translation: CASSEDRAKGEQYF.